A selection of T cell receptor beta chains follows, all from one sample in a study of blood T cell repertoires in COVID-19. The protocol was immunoSEQ multiplex PCR, while the TCRdb copy is restricted to in-frame clones and leaves out a portion. This table has about 160,000 clones, roughly 80% appearing once. The source material was PBMCs or T cells enriched from blood (not recorded which). Receptor source: a woman aged 60-75 years who had recovered from COVID-19. The CDR3 runs from the conserved cysteine through the conserved F or W. The D gene is left open where the match is weak. Size is omitted from some rows. Given values are once, few, many or a class for expanded clones.

TRBV4-1	TRBJ2-1	few	-	TGCGCCAGCAGCCCACTAGGGGGGGCAGCCTACAATGAGCAGTTCTTC	CASSPLGGAAYNEQFF
TRBV7-9	TRBJ1-6	once	TRBD1	TGTGCCAGCAGCGTGACAGGGGGAAATTCACCCCTCCACTTT	CASSVTGGNSPLHF
TRBV2	TRBJ1-5	few	-	TGTGCCAGCAATTACGATCCGGGACAGCCCCAGCATTTT	CASNYDPGQPQHF
TRBV4-1	TRBJ2-5	-	TRBD2	TGCGCCAGCAGACCTACGACTAGCGAGCAAGAGACCCAGTACTTC	CASRPTTSEQETQYF
TRBV5-1	TRBJ2-1	-	TRBD1	TGCGCCAGCAGCCCCTTGGGGAGACAGGGGGGCTTGGGGGAGCAGTTCTTC	CASSPLGRQGGLGEQFF
TRBV19	TRBJ1-1	-	TRBD1	TGTGCCAGTAGGACCGGGACAGGGAACACTGAAGCTTTCTTT	CASRTGTGNTEAFF
TRBV10-1	TRBJ1-1	-	-	TGCGCCAGCAGCGATGGGGGGGGGCGCCCCACTGAAGCTTTCTTT	CASSDGGGRPTEAFF
TRBV5-6	TRBJ1-5	-	-	TGTGCCAGCAGCTTCGGGGGCAATCAGCCCCAGCATTTT	CASSFGGNQPQHF
TRBV27	TRBJ1-4	-	TRBD1	TGTGCCAGCAGTCTAAGGACAGGGTGGGACAAGGAAGAAAAACTGTTTTTT	CASSLRTGWDKEEKLFF
TRBV7-9	TRBJ2-7	-	-	TGTGCCAGCAGCTTACTAGGGGGCGAGCAGTACTTC	CASSLLGGEQYF
TRBV13	TRBJ2-3	-	-	TGTGCCAGCAGCTTTTTCTCGGATACGCAGTATTTT	CASSFFSDTQYF
TRBV18	TRBJ1-2	-	TRBD1	TGTGCCAGCACCCGGGACAGTGCTAACTATGGCTACACCTTC	CASTRDSANYGYTF
TRBV20-1	TRBJ2-3	-	TRBD2	TGCAGTGCTAGTCGAGCGGGGGAACCCACAGATACGCAGTATTTT	CSASRAGEPTDTQYF
TRBV14	TRBJ2-7	few	TRBD2	TGTGCCAGCAGCCATGGACTAGCGGGGAACTCCTACGAGCAGTACTTC	CASSHGLAGNSYEQYF
TRBV27	TRBJ1-2	once	-	TGTGCCAGCAGTTTCCAATCCCCCGGGTATGGCTACACCTTC	CASSFQSPGYGYTF
TRBV27	TRBJ1-6	many	-	TGTGCCAGCAGTTCGGCAGGGCATCGATCACCCCTCCACTTT	CASSSAGHRSPLHF
TRBV20-1	TRBJ1-1	-	-	TGCAGTGTTTCTATAAACACTGAAGCTTTCTTT	CSVSINTEAFF
TRBV7-2	TRBJ1-6	few	-	TGTGCCAGCAGGACAGGAATATCAAATTCACCCCTCCACTTT	CASRTGISNSPLHF